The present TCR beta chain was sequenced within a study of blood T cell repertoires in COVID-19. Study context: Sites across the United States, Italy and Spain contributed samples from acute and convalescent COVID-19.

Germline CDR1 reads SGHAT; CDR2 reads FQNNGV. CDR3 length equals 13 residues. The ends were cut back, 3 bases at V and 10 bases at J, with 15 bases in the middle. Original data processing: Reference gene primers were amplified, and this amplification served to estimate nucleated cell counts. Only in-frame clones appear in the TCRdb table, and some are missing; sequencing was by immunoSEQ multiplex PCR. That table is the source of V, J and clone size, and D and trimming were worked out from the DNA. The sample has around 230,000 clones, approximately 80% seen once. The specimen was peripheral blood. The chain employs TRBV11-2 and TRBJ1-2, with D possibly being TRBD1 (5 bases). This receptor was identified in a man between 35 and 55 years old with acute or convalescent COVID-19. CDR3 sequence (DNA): TGTGCCAGCAGCTTTGGGGCAGGTCGAGACTACACCTTC. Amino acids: CASSFGAGRDYTF.